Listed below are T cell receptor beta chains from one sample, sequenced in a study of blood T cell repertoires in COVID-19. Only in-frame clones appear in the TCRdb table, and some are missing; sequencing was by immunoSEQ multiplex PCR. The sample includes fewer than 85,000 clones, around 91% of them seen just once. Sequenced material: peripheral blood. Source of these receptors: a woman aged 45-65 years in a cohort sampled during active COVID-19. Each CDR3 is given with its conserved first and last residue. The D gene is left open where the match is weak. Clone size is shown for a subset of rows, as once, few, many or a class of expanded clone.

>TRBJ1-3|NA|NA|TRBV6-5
TGTGCCGGCCCGGGGAGGTCGTCCGGAAACACCATATATTTT
CAGPGRSSGNTIYF
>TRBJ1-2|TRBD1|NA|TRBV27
TGTGCCAGCAGTTACAGGGGGGACCACTATGGCTACACCTTC
CASSYRGDHYGYTF
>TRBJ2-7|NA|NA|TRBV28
TGTGCCAGCACCCAGCCCCCCCAGGACGAGCAGTACTTC
CASTQPPQDEQYF
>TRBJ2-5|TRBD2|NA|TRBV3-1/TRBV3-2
TGTGCCAGCAGCCGGACTAGCGGGAGATCGGAGACCCAGTACTTC
CASSRTSGRSETQYF
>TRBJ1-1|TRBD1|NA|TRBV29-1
TGCAGCGTTCTCACAGACAGGGAAGCTGAAGCTTTCTTT
CSVLTDREAEAFF
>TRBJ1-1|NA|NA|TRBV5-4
TGTGCCAGCAGCCCCCTTGGGTGGCCGGAGGAAGCTTTCTTT
CASSPLGWPEEAFF
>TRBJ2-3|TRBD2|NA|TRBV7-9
TGTGCCAGCAGCCCAAGGGGGGATGGGACTAGCGGGATGGCGCAGTATTTT
CASSPRGDGTSGMAQYF
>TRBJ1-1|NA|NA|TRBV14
TGTGCCAGCAGCCAAGACTACACTGAAGCTTTCTTT
CASSQDYTEAFF
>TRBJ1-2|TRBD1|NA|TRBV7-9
TGTGCCAGCAGCTTACGGGACAGCTCCTATGGCTACACCTTC
CASSLRDSSYGYTF
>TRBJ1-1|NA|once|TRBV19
TGTGCCAGTAGTTGGGGGGGTAGGAGCACTGAAGCTTTCTTT
CASSWGGRSTEAFF
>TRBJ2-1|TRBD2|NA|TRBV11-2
TGTGCCAGCAGCCTTCAGGCTAGCGGGAACTACAATGAGCAGTTCTTC
CASSLQASGNYNEQFF
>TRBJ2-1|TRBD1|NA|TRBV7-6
TGTGCCAGCAGCTTAGGGACAGGGGAGTGGGACAATGAGCAGTTCTTC
CASSLGTGEWDNEQFF
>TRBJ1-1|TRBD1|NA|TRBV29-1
TGCAGCGTTGGTCCCACATCCGGGACAGGGGTCACTGAAGCTTTCTTT
CSVGPTSGTGVTEAFF
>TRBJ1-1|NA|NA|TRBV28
TGTGCCAGCAGTTTTGAGGCGAACACTGAAGCTTTCTTT
CASSFEANTEAFF
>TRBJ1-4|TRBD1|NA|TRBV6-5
TGTGCCAGCGGGATCCTACAGGGGGCTTATGAAAAACTGTTTTTT
CASGILQGAYEKLFF
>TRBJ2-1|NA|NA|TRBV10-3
TGTGCCATTGGGGCCCAGACCACGAGGAATGAGCAGTTCTTC
CAIGAQTTRNEQFF
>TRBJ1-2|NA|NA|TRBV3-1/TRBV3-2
TGTGCCAGCAGCCCCACCGAGGGCTATGGCTACACCTTC
CASSPTEGYGYTF
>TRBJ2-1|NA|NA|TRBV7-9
TGTGCCAGCAGCTTTGGGCAGGCTTACTTAGGGCAGTTCTTC
CASSFGQAYLGQFF
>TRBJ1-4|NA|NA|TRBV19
TGTGCCAGTAGATCGACGGGTATGAATGAAAAACTGTTTTTT
CASRSTGMNEKLFF
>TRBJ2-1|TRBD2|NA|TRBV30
TGTGCCGCCACTAGCGGGGGGAGTTTAGAGCAGTTCTTC
CAATSGGSLEQFF
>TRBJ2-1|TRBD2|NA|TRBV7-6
TGTGCCAGCAGCTCGCAGACTAGCGGGAAGGAGCAGTTCTTC
CASSSQTSGKEQFF
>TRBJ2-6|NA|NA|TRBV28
TGTGCCAGCAGTCTGGGACAACTTGGGACTGGGGCCAACGTCCTGACTTTC
CASSLGQLGTGANVLTF
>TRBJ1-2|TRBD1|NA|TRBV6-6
TGTGCCAGCAGCACAGGGGGGGAAGACTATGGCTACACCTTC
CASSTGGEDYGYTF
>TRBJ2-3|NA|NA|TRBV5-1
TGCGCCACCCAGGAGGGGACCTTCACAGATACGCAGTATTTT
CATQEGTFTDTQYF
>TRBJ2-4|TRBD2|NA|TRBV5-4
TGTGCCAGCAGCTTAACTAGCGGGAGGGGATCCAACATTCAGTACTTC
CASSLTSGRGSNIQYF
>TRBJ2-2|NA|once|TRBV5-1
TGCGCCAGCAGCTTAGTTTGGGGGGACACCGGGGAGCTGTTTTTT
CASSLVWGDTGELFF
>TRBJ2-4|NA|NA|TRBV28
TGTGCCAGCAGTTTTTTCCGGTGGGCCAAAAACATTCAGTACTTC
CASSFFRWAKNIQYF
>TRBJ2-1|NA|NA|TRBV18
TGTGCCAGCTCACCGGGAAGCGGAGCCACCTACAATGAGCAGTTCTTC
CASSPGSGATYNEQFF
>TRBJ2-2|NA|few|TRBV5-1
TGCGCCAGCAGTGAACAGTACACCGGGGAGCTGTTTTTT
CASSEQYTGELFF
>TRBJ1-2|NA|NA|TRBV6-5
TGTGCCAGCATTCCACAGGGCGGCTATGGCTACACCTTC
CASIPQGGYGYTF
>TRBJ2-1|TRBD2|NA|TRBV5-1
TGCGCCAGCAGCTTCGGTAGCGGGAGTCAAAATGAGCAGTTCTTC
CASSFGSGSQNEQFF
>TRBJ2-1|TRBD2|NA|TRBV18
TGTGCCAGCTCACCACCGGCTAGCGGGAGCAATGAGCAGTTCTTC
CASSPPASGSNEQFF
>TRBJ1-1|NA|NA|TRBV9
TGTGCCAGCAGCGTTTTCGGGACTCACACTGAAGCTTTCTTT
CASSVFGTHTEAFF
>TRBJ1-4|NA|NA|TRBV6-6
TGTGCCAGCAGACCCGGGGGACGGGGTGAAAAACTGTTTTTT
CASRPGGRGEKLFF
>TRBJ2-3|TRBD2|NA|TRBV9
TGTGCCAGCAGCACGGGACTAGACACAGATACGCAGTATTTT
CASSTGLDTDTQYF
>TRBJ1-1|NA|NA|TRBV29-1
TGCAGCGCTGGACAATTGAACACTGAAGCTTTCTTT
CSAGQLNTEAFF
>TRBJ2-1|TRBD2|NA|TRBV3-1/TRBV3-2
TGTGCCAGCAGCCAAGAAGCTAGCGGGATACTCTACAATGAGCAGTTCTTC
CASSQEASGILYNEQFF
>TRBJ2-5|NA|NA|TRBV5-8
TGTGCCAGCAGCTTGGGGGCCGTGCGGGGTCCGGAGACCCAGTACTTC
CASSLGAVRGPETQYF
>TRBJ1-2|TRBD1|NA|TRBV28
TGTGCCAGCAGTTTTGGACAGGGAAGTGGCTACACCTTC
CASSFGQGSGYTF
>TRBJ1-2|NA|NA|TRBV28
TGTGCCAGCAGTTTGGGGCAGGGTACCTATGGCTACACCTTC
CASSLGQGTYGYTF
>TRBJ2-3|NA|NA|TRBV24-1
TGTGCCACCAGTGATTCAGGGGGGATAAGAGATCCAACAGATACGCAGTATTTT
CATSDSGGIRDPTDTQYF
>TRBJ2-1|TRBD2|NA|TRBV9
TGTGCCAGCAGCGTAGGCCCGGCTAGCGGGAGCAATGAGCAGTTCTTC
CASSVGPASGSNEQFF
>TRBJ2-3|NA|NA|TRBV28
TGTGCCAGCAGTTTCTCTGGGAGAACAGATACGCAGTATTTT
CASSFSGRTDTQYF
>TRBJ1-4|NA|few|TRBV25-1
TGTGCCAGCAGTGAAGCGACAGGTAATCCGGAAAAACTGTTTTTT
CASSEATGNPEKLFF
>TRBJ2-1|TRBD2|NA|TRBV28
TGTGCCAGCAGATATAGCGGGAGCAATGAGCAGTTCTTC
CASRYSGSNEQFF
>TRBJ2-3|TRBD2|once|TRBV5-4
TGTGCCAGCAGCTTCCAACTAGCGGGAAGGGGGGCAGATACGCAGTATTTT
CASSFQLAGRGADTQYF
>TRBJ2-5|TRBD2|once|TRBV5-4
TGTGCCAGCAGCCCCGGGACTAGCGGACAAGAGACCCAGTACTTC
CASSPGTSGQETQYF
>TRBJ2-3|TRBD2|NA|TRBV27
TGTGCCAGCAGTAGGTCTAGCGGGTCTACAGATACGCAGTATTTT
CASSRSSGSTDTQYF
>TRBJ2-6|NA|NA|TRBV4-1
TGCGCCAGCAGCCAAGAAGGAGGTAGCTCTGGGGCCAACGTCCTGACTTTC
CASSQEGGSSGANVLTF
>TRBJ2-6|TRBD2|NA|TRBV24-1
TGTGCCACCAGCCCTTTACCCGGGACTAGCGTCTCCCCCGCGGCTGGGGCCAACGTCCTGACTTTC
CATSPLPGTSVSPAAGANVLTF
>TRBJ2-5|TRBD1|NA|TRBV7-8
TGTGCCAGCAGCCAAGGGACAGTCCAAGAGACCCAGTACTTC
CASSQGTVQETQYF
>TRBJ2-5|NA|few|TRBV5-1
TGCGCCAGCAGGGGGACTCCTCAAGAGACCCAGTACTTC
CASRGTPQETQYF